This T cell receptor beta chain came from a study of early T cells in non-severe SARS-CoV-2 infection. Each cDNA molecule carried a unique molecular identifier. TCRdb recomputed calls from the 5' RACE reads with MiXCR, one row per CDR3 protein. The table shows 65,000 to 75,000 distinct CDR3 sequences, with roughly 4.5% occurring only once. V lost 0 bases to trimming and J lost 4 bases, with 9 bases between them. CDR1 KGHSH and CDR2 LQKENI come from the germline V gene. The CDR3 contains 14 residues. This clonotype came up many times. The TCR originated in an adult who was a healthcare worker with PCR-confirmed SARS-CoV-2 infection or an uninfected control (not recorded which). The donor label of this sample is uncertain. The chain employs TRBV18 and TRBJ1-1; D call uncertain. The sequences come from whole blood, collected at baseline. CDR3 DNA sequence: TGTGCCAGCTCACCACCAAGGGAGGCCACTGAAGCTTTCTTT. This codes for CASSPPREATEAFF. Combining the CDR3 with reference TRBV18 and TRBJ1-1 gives the whole variable domain NAGVMQNPRHLVRRRGQEARLRCSPMKGHSHVYWYRQLPEEGLKFMVYLQKENIIDESGMPKERFSAEFPKEGPSILRIQQVVRGDSAAYFCASSPPREATEAFFGQGTRLTVV.